The clone carrying this T cell receptor beta chain was recorded a few times. Its specificity is not known. TCRdb re-derived calls from the 5' RACE reads in MiXCR, one entry per CDR3 protein. The sample shows fewer than 350,000 distinct CDR3 sequences, approximately 3.9% of them seen only once. This sample was taken from a study of T cells after yellow fever vaccination. Study-wide results and caveats: Across the CD4 and CD8 compartments, a small share of clonotypes was present in both. In post-booster samples, most primary-vaccination clones reappeared (about 95% CD4, around 87% CD8).

This CDR3 is built from 16 residues. Trimming removed 6 bases from V and 5 bases from J; junction bases left unmatched: 16. Germline assignment: CDR1 SGHRS and CDR2 YFSETQ. V usage is TRBV5-1 and J usage is TRBJ2-5; 7 positions agree with TRBD1. The receptor was derived from a man between 18 and 29 years old who received the YFV17D yellow fever vaccine. Sequences were derived from PBMCs, sampled on the day of the yellow fever booster vaccination. CDR3: CASILGRTGDRETQYF. CDR3 in DNA: TGCGCCAGCATCCTTGGGCGGACAGGAGACCGGGAGACCCAGTACTTC.